The next 27 T cell receptor beta chains were all read from a single sample in a study of T-cell reconstitution after alpha-beta-depleted transplantation in children. The TCRbeta library was prepared with unique molecular identifiers. TCRdb processed the PCR reads anew with MiXCR; each CDR3 protein has one entry. The data show some 340,000 distinct CDR3 sequences, around a tenth seen once. The input for sequencing was PBMCs from the stem cell graft donor, taken from the stem cell graft. The receptors come from a human donor who donated a stem cell graft to a child with acute lymphoblastic leukemia.

V is TRBV11-3 and J is TRBJ2-1, with 8 bases lining up with TRBD2. Per the germline V gene, CDR1 is SGHNT and CDR2 is YENEEA. This CDR3 has 14 amino acids. Unmatched junction bases numbered 3, after V lost 3 bases and J lost 5 bases. The CDR3 nucleotides are TGTGCCAGCAGCTTTCTAGCGGGCAACAATGAGCAGTTCTTC. It yields the protein CASSFLAGNNEQFF.

The chain couples TRBV5-1 to TRBJ2-5; D gene unclear. From germline, CDR1 is SGHRS and CDR2 YFSETQ. The CDR3 has 15 amino acids. The germline V and J ends were trimmed by 4 bases and 2 bases, with 15 bases remaining between them. The CDR3 DNA sequence: TGCGCCAGCAGCCCGGCCGGAGCCAAGCAAGAGACCCAGTACTTC. Translated, it gives CASSPAGAKQETQYF. The whole variable domain, filled in from reference TRBV5-1 and TRBJ2-5, reads KAGVTQTPRYLIKTRGQQVTLSCSPISGHRSVSWYQQTPGQGLQFLFEYFSETQRNKGNFPGRFSGRQFSNSRSEMNVSTLELGDSALYLCASSPAGAKQETQYFGPGTRLLVL.

The rearrangement joins TRBV7-2 to TRBJ2-1; 11 bases match TRBD2. The V and J ends lost 5 bases and 3 bases, in that order; junction bases with no gene match: 3. Germline assignment: CDR1 SGHTA and CDR2 FQGNSA. This CDR3 has 15 amino acids. The CDR3 DNA sequence: TGTGCCAGCAGCATCGGACTAGCGGGCTACAATGAGCAGTTCTTC. Its translation is CASSIGLAGYNEQFF.

This CDR3 reads CASISPGGRSKPYNEQFF. Written as DNA, the CDR3 is TGTGCCAGCATCTCACCGGGCGGGAGGAGTAAGCCCTACAATGAGCAGTTCTTC. V and J are TRBV21-1 and TRBJ2-1; the D call TRBD2 from the table was never checked on the DNA. TRBV21-1 is tagged as a pseudogene. This CDR3 spans 18 amino acids.

The CDR3 coding sequence is TGCGCCAGCAGCCTGGACTCTCTCAATCAGCCCCAGCATTTT. As protein: CASSLDSLNQPQHF. This chain uses TRBV4-1 with TRBJ1-5, with D unresolved. The CDR3 contains 14 residues. Germline assignment: CDR1 MGHRA and CDR2 YSYEKL. Between the trimmed V and J ends, which lost 4 bases and 3 bases, there was a span of 10 bases.

This clonotype was seen many times. The chain has TRBV9 and TRBJ2-1; D might be TRBD1 or TRBD2, each matching 5 bases. The CDR3 runs to 15 residues. Germline V gene sequence: CDR1 SGDLS, CDR2 YYNGEE. V lost 2 bases, J lost 4 bases, and 13 bases lay in between. The CDR3 DNA is TGTGCCAGCAGCGTGGGGCAAACTAGGTACAATGAGCAGTTCTTC. Translation: CASSVGQTRYNEQFF.

This clonotype was observed at least ten times. The V call is TRBV27, the J call TRBJ2-1; D perhaps matches TRBD2 (6 bases). This CDR3 contains 14 residues. Trimming stripped 2 bases from V and 7 bases from J, with 12 bases between. Germline CDR1 reads MNHEY; CDR2 reads SMNVEV (reference sequence). CDR3: CASSLRGSGNEQFF. The CDR3 bases are TGTGCCAGCAGTTTACGTGGGAGCGGGAATGAGCAGTTCTTC.

This sequence joins TRBV18 and TRBJ2-3; D gene uncertain. Trimming shortened V by 1 base and J by 2 bases, and 13 bases separated the two germline ends. This CDR3 comprises 16 residues. Germline lookup yields CDR1 KGHSH and CDR2 LQKENI. The CDR3 sequence: CASSPQPPELTDTQYF. The CDR3 DNA is TGTGCCAGCTCACCACAACCCCCAGAACTCACAGATACGCAGTATTTT.

This rearrangement joins TRBV10-2 to TRBJ1-4; D not resolved. The germline gives CDR1 WSHSY, CDR2 SAAADI. The V end lost 7 bases, the J end lost 3 bases, and 15 bases lay between the germline ends. This CDR3 comprises 15 residues. CDR3 loop: CASTSRRESNEKLFF. As DNA, the CDR3 is TGCGCCAGCACCTCCCGGCGGGAATCTAATGAAAAACTGTTTTTT.

J is TRBJ2-1 and V is TRBV7-9, with 13 bases that match TRBD2. The germline gives CDR1 SEHNR, CDR2 FQNEAQ (reference sequence). The length of the CDR3 is 15 residues. The trim removed 5 bases at V and 6 bases at J, leaving 4 bases unmatched. CDR3 region: CASSLLAGGFNEQFF. The CDR3 nucleotides read TGTGCCAGCAGCCTACTAGCGGGAGGGTTCAATGAGCAGTTCTTC.

This sequence joins TRBV4-3 and TRBJ2-1, with TRBD2 matching over 10 bases. The germline V gene encodes CDR1 LGHNA and CDR2 YSLEER. The CDR3 sequence is 17 residues long. V shed 1 base, J shed 6 bases, and the junction held 9 bases outside the gene matches. CDR3 nucleotides: TGCGCCAGCAGCCAAGTAGGGCTAGCGGGAGTTCTCAATGAGCAGTTCTTC. Encoded protein: CASSQVGLAGVLNEQFF.

This clonotype was detected only a few times. The V gene is TRBV11-2, the J gene TRBJ1-6; 7 bases are a match to TRBD1. This CDR3 has 17 residues. In germline, CDR1 is SGHAT, CDR2 FQNNGV. With V trimmed by 0 bases and J by 4 bases, 6 bases remained unmatched. The CDR3 DNA sequence: TGTGCCAGCAGCTTAGAGGCCAGGGGGTATTATAATTCACCCCTCCACTTT. Translating gives CASSLEARGYYNSPLHF. The variable domain in full, completed from reference TRBV11-2 and TRBJ1-6, reads EAGVAQSPRYKIIEKRQSVAFWCNPISGHATLYWYQQILGQGPKLLIQFQNNGVVDDSQLPKDRFSAERLKGVDSTLKIQPAKLEDSAVYLCASSLEARGYYNSPLHFGNGTRLTVT.

V and J are TRBV7-9 and TRBJ2-1, with D perhaps being TRBD1 or TRBD2 (6 bases each). Looked up from germline, CDR1 is SEHNR and CDR2 is FQNEAQ (reference sequence). The CDR3 totals 15 residues. Trimming cost V 2 bases and J 6 bases, with 14 bases left between them. This chain's CDR3 is CASSLLMGGVNEQFF. DNA for the CDR3: TGTGCCAGCAGCTTATTGATGGGGGGCGTCAATGAGCAGTTCTTC.

This clonotype was seen only a few times. The gene calls are TRBV28 and TRBJ2-7; 7 positions agree with TRBD2. CDR1 and CDR2 (germline): MDHEN, SYDVKM. The CDR3 contains 13 residues. The junction had 9 bases not matched to a gene; V was cut back by 11 bases and J by 2 bases. CDR3 in DNA: TGTGCCGGACCGAGGGGAGGGACCTACGAGCAGTACTTC. This sequence encodes CAGPRGGTYEQYF.

V is TRBV5-1 and J is TRBJ1-1; TRBD1 agrees at 7 bases. Germline V lookup: CDR1 SGHRS, CDR2 YFSETQ. V was pared by 0 bases and J by 4 bases, with 6 bases of the junction left unmatched. CDR3 length equals 15 residues. For the CDR3, the DNA is TGCGCCAGCAGCTTGGAAGGGGGCTGGGTCACTGAAGCTTTCTTT. It yields the protein CASSLEGGWVTEAFF.

This chain joins TRBV4-1 and TRBJ2-5; a possible D gene is TRBD2 (6 bases). Looked up from germline, CDR1 is MGHRA and CDR2 is YSYEKL. V was trimmed by 1 base and J by 4 bases, leaving 13 bases between them. This CDR3 has 15 amino acids. The CDR3 sequence: CASSQGLGGGETQYF. CDR3 DNA sequence: TGCGCCAGCAGCCAAGGTCTGGGGGGTGGAGAGACCCAGTACTTC.

A note on this clonotype: This may come from a read error, since a much larger clone is one base off. V usage is TRBV7-9 and J usage is TRBJ2-7; the D gene is possibly TRBD1 (5 bases). Germline V lookup: CDR1 SEHNR, CDR2 FQNEAQ (reference sequence). This CDR3 has 12 amino acids. DNA of the CDR3: TGTGCCAGCGGCTTGGACATCTACGAGCAGTACTTC. It is translated as CASGLDIYEQYF.

The V gene is TRBV30, the J gene TRBJ1-1, with TRBD1 identical over 8 bases. CDR1 is GTSNPN, CDR2 SVGIG, per germline (reference sequence). CDR3 length: 13 amino acids. Trimming removed 2 bases from V and 5 bases from J; junction bases left unmatched: 4. The chain's CDR3 is CAWSRTGNTEAFF. The DNA of the CDR3 is TGTGCCTGGAGTCGGACAGGGAATACTGAAGCTTTCTTT.

This clonotype came up many times. The rearrangement uses TRBV12-3 or TRBV12-4 and TRBJ2-1; D is perhaps TRBD2 (5 bases). The CDR3 has 17 amino acids. Trimming stripped 2 bases from V and 0 bases from J, with 14 bases between. The CDR3 sequence is CASSLSLQRNSYNEQFF. The CDR3 bases are TGTGCCAGCAGTTTATCCCTCCAGCGGAACTCCTACAATGAGCAGTTCTTC.

The chain uses TRBV29-1 and TRBJ2-7, with D possibly TRBD2 on 5 matching bases. The germline gives CDR1 SQVTM, CDR2 ANQGSEA. The CDR3 consists of 14 residues. V lost 1 base and J lost 2, with 12 bases in between. CDR3 coding DNA: TGCAGCGTTGAAGTGGGGAGCTCGACCTACGAGCAGTACTTC. Amino acid sequence: CSVEVGSSTYEQYF.

This clonotype was detected a few times. The gene calls are TRBV7-9 and TRBJ1-4; possibly TRBD1 for D (6 bases). The CDR3 is made up of 15 amino acids. Germline V gives CDR1 SEHNR, CDR2 FQNEAQ (reference sequence). Trimming removed 1 base at V and 4 bases at J, with 10 bases between. This chain's CDR3 is CASSLVGGGNEKLFF. CDR3 nucleotides: TGTGCCAGCAGCTTAGTAGGGGGAGGTAATGAAAAACTGTTTTTT.

V gene TRBV7-9 combines with J gene TRBJ2-1; D gene unclear. The germline CDR1 and CDR2 sequences are SEHNR and FQNEAQ (reference sequence). The CDR3 is 17 residues long. V lost 5 bases and J 4 bases, leaving 21 bases between the germline ends. The CDR3 bases are TGTGCCAGCAGCCCGCCCGGGCTATTATACCTTTACAATGAGCAGTTCTTC. Residues: CASSPPGLLYLYNEQFF.

This clonotype has just a few counts. The rearrangement joins TRBV3-1 to TRBJ2-5; 7 nucleotides line up with TRBD2. The ends lost 4 bases at V and 5 bases at J; junction bases unmatched: 13. Germline V gene sequence: CDR1 LGHDT, CDR2 YNNKEL (reference sequence). This CDR3 spans 16 amino acids. The CDR3 sequence is CASSPGGRGSRETQYF. The CDR3 DNA follows: TGTGCCAGCAGCCCCGGGGGGAGAGGATCAAGGGAGACCCAGTACTTC.

A few counts support this clonotype. The rearrangement links TRBV4-3 to TRBJ2-1; maybe TRBD1 (6 bases). CDR3 length: 15 amino acids. V was cut by 2 bases and J by 0 bases, with 8 bases left in between. Germline CDR1 LGHNA, CDR2 YSLEER. The CDR3 bases are TGCGCCAGCAGCCAACACAGGGCCTCCTACAATGAGCAGTTCTTC. It codes for CASSQHRASYNEQFF.

This clonotype has a handful of counts. V is TRBV20-1 and J is TRBJ1-5; maybe TRBD1 (6 bases). The CDR3 covers 14 residues. V was pared by 7 bases and J by 3 bases, with 16 bases between. CDR1 and CDR2 (germline): DFQATT, SNEGSKA (reference sequence). CDR3 sequence reads: CSVGAGTLNQPQHF. The CDR3 DNA reads as TGCAGTGTTGGGGCGGGGACACTCAATCAGCCCCAGCATTTT.

This clonotype was seen a handful of times. V and J are TRBV11-2 and TRBJ2-7; 7 bases fit TRBD1. Per germline, CDR1 SGHAT and CDR2 FQNNGV. The CDR3 spans 16 residues. V shed 0 bases and J 2 bases; nucleotides not matched to a gene: 7. The CDR3 reads CASSLDLDRTPYEQYF. CDR3 DNA sequence: TGTGCCAGCAGCTTAGATCTGGACAGGACCCCCTACGAGCAGTACTTC.

This clonotype was picked up many times. This sequence joins TRBV28 and TRBJ2-7; D unresolved. The V gene lost 6 bases and the J gene lost 2 bases, with 11 bases spanning the gap. Germline lookup yields CDR1 MDHEN and CDR2 SYDVKM. This CDR3 has 13 residues. CDR3 nucleotide sequence: TGTGCCAGCAGAAGCCTAAGAACCTACGAGCAGTACTTC. Encoded protein: CASRSLRTYEQYF.